The rows below give T cell receptor beta chains drawn from one sample of a study of T-cell reconstitution after alpha-beta-depleted transplantation in children. Using its own MiXCR run on the PCR reads, TCRdb lists one record per CDR3 protein. Of about 17,000 distinct CDR3 sequences listed, 9.5% to 15% are singletons. This specimen was PBMCs, mostly from graft donor cells, taken 180 days after TCRalphabeta/CD19-depleted stem cell transplant. The receptors were gathered from a boy in the first two years of life who had a stem cell transplant for Wiskott-Aldrich syndrome, so the T cells may come from the graft donor. Both conserved end residues are part of each CDR3. D genes are given only for firm matches. Rows may omit the clone size; those that give it use once, few, many or a size class.

TRBJ1-2	NA	TRBD1	TRBV5-8	TGTGCCAGCAGCGCCACAGGGGGCCGCTACACCTTC	CASSATGGRYTF
TRBJ1-5	NA	NA	TRBV5-5	TGTGCCAGCAGCTTGGACCCCCTCCACCATCAGCCCCAGCATTTT	CASSLDPLHHQPQHF
TRBJ1-2	many	TRBD1	TRBV5-1	TGCGCCAGCAGCTCCGGGACAGGGGATGGCTACACCTTC	CASSSGTGDGYTF
TRBJ1-4	many	NA	TRBV4-2	TGTGCCAGCAGCCGGAACAGGAGGGCAACTAATGAAAAACTGTTTTTT	CASSRNRRATNEKLFF
TRBJ1-2	few	TRBD1	TRBV6-1	TGTGCCAGCAGTGAAGACAGGGGTCCTTATGGCTACACCTTC	CASSEDRGPYGYTF
TRBJ1-1	many	NA	TRBV18	TGTGCCAGCTCACCACTCAGGGACATAGTGAACACTGAAGCTTTCTTT	CASSPLRDIVNTEAFF
TRBJ2-4	NA	TRBD1	TRBV30	TGTGCCGGTGACAGGGGCTTCCATAAGTACTTC	CAGDRGFHKYF
TRBJ2-2	few	TRBD1	TRBV10-1	TGCGCCAGCAGTCTAGATACCGGGACAGTTAACACCGGGGAGCTGTTTTTT	CASSLDTGTVNTGELFF
TRBJ2-7	NA	TRBD1	TRBV7-9	TGTGCCAGCAGCTCGACAGGGGAGCAGTACTTC	CASSSTGEQYF
TRBJ2-3	many	TRBD1	TRBV7-9	TGTGCCGGGCAGGGGGCTACAGATACGCAGTATTTT	CAGQGATDTQYF
TRBJ2-7	NA	TRBD1	TRBV24-1	TGTGCCACCAGTGACCCCGGACAGGGCACCTACGAGCAGTACTTC	CATSDPGQGTYEQYF
TRBJ2-5	many	TRBD2	TRBV20-1	TGCAGTCTATCCGGGAGGGAGGGAGAGACCCAGTACTTC	CSLSGREGETQYF
TRBJ2-2	many	TRBD2	TRBV5-1	TGCGCCAGCAGTGTAGCGGGAGCCAACACCGGGGAGCTGTTTTTT	CASSVAGANTGELFF
TRBJ2-7	many	NA	TRBV7-2	TGTGCCAGCAGCTTTAAAGGACTAACACACTACGAGCAGTACTTC	CASSFKGLTHYEQYF
TRBJ2-1	many	NA	TRBV15	TGTGCCACCAGCAGAGTAGTCGGGACCAGAACCTACAATGAGCAGTTCTTC	CATSRVVGTRTYNEQFF
TRBJ2-1	many	NA	TRBV7-9	TGTGCCAGCCCAAACCCCCTTTCGGAGTATGAGCAGTTCTTC	CASPNPLSEYEQFF
TRBJ1-4	many	TRBD1	TRBV20-1	TGCAGTGCTAGCCGGGACAGGGGTGAAAAACTGTTTTTT	CSASRDRGEKLFF